The 10 T cell receptor beta chains in this list originate from one sample, sequenced in a study of OX40 agonist ivuxolimab in advanced cancers. Libraries were built with the immunoSEQ multiplex PCR assay. TCRdb stores this immuneACCESS table with in-frame sequences only. Part of the clones is absent; in the studies checked, under half of the shortfall reflects unresolved V genes, and no reason is known for the rest. In all, the sample holds tens of thousands of clones, and roughly nine tenths of those were seen once. The ten biggest clones cover roughly 6% of the sample. Material: CD4+ or CD8+ T cells sorted from blood, obtained in a trial of the OX40 agonist ivuxolimab. The receptor set was obtained from an adult with an advanced solid tumor such as melanoma, head and neck, liver or kidney cancer.

The chain couples TRBV29-1 to TRBJ2-1, with D possibly TRBD1 on 6 matching bases. Deletions cut 6 bases from V and 12 bases from J, with 18 bases between. The germline gives CDR1 SQVTM, CDR2 ANQGSEA. This CDR3 spans 12 amino acids. The chain's CDR3 is CSVASGVLTQFF. CDR3 nucleotide sequence: TGCAGCGTCGCATCAGGGGTTTTGACGCAGTTCTTC.

This rearrangement joins TRBV28 to TRBJ2-7; 8 nucleotides match TRBD2. This CDR3 contains 14 residues. Germline V lookup: CDR1 MDHEN, CDR2 SYDVKM. V dropped 6 bases and J dropped 4; count of bases not matched to a gene: 8. DNA for the CDR3: TGTGCCAGCAGCTTAGCGGGAACGATGTACGAGCAGTACTTC. This translates into CASSLAGTMYEQYF.

This clone was recorded once. The chain employs TRBV13 and TRBJ1-1, with a weak D call TRBD1 (6 bases). The V gene lost 7 bases and the J gene lost 5 bases, with 17 bases spanning the gap. The CDR3 extends over 14 amino acids. CDR1 and CDR2 from the germline V gene are PRHDT and FYEKMQ (reference sequence). The CDR3 region has the DNA TGTGCCAGCACCGAACTGAGGGGGGGGACTGAAGCTTTCTTT. It yields the protein CASTELRGGTEAFF. Complete variable domain (other parts from reference TRBV13 and TRBJ1-1): AAGVIQSPRHLIKEKRETATLKCYPIPRHDTVYWYQQGPGQDPQFLISFYEKMQSDKGSIPDRFSAQQFSDYHSELNMSSLELGDSALYFCASTELRGGTEAFFGQGTRLTVV.

The chain carries TRBV5-6 and TRBJ2-7, with 7 bases identical to TRBD1. V dropped 4 bases and J dropped 5; count of bases not matched to a gene: 6. CDR3 length: 13 amino acids. From germline, CDR1 is SGHDT and CDR2 YYEEEE. CDR3 sequence: CASSPPGGHEQYF. The CDR3 DNA reads as TGTGCCAGCAGCCCCCCAGGGGGTCACGAGCAGTACTTC. Using reference TRBV5-6 and TRBJ2-7 for the parts outside the CDR3, the full variable domain is DAGVTQSPTHLIKTRGQQVTLRCSPKSGHDTVSWYQQALGQGPQFIFQYYEEEERQRGNFPDRFSGHQFPNYSSELNVNALLLGDSALYLCASSPPGGHEQYFGPGTRLTVT.

The genes are TRBV5-3 and TRBJ1-2; D gene unclear. TRBV5-3 is sorted into the ORF group, with uncertain function. This CDR3 has 16 residues. Trimming cost V 4 bases and J 3 bases, with 19 bases left between them. CDR3 in amino acids: CARSLRIERRHYGYTF. The CDR3 DNA reads TGTGCCAGAAGCCTAAGGATAGAGAGGCGGCACTATGGCTACACCTTC.

The chain has TRBV28 and TRBJ2-2; 7 bases map to TRBD2. V was clipped by 1 base and J by 6 bases; unmatched bases: 8. The CDR3 contains 16 residues. CDR1 is MDHEN and CDR2 is SYDVKM in the germline V gene. The CDR3 DNA is TGTGCCAGCAGTTTATATGGGGCGGGAGAACCCGGGGAGCTGTTTTTT. It codes for CASSLYGAGEPGELFF.

This clone has more than one count but fewer than ten. The V and J genes are TRBV19 and TRBJ2-7; D is unresolved. The CDR3 consists of 14 residues. CDR1 is LNHDA and CDR2 is SQIVND in the germline V gene (reference sequence). V was cut by 0 bases and J by 0 bases, with 6 bases left in between. The chain's CDR3 is CASSIEGNSYEQYF. DNA for the CDR3: TGTGCCAGTAGTATAGAGGGCAACTCCTACGAGCAGTACTTC. Filled out from reference TRBV19 and TRBJ2-7, the complete variable domain reads DGGITQSPKYLFRKEGQNVTLSCEQNLNHDAMYWYRQDPGQGLRLIYYSQIVNDFQKGDIAEGYSVSREKKESFPLTVTSAQKNPTAFYLCASSIEGNSYEQYFGPGTRLTVT.

The chain recombines TRBV4-2 with TRBJ2-1, with D perhaps matching TRBD2 (6 bases). The CDR3 spans 16 residues. Trimming cost V 5 bases and J 0 bases, with 14 bases left between them. Per germline, CDR1 LGHNA and CDR2 YNFKEQ. CDR3 nucleotides: TGTGCCAGCAGCTTAATTGGGGGGAGCTCCTACAATGAGCAGTTCTTC. Encoded protein: CASSLIGGSSYNEQFF.

This chain links TRBV13 with TRBJ1-1; 7 bases are a match to TRBD1. This CDR3 contains 16 residues. V was clipped by 0 bases and J by 4 bases; unmatched bases: 8. Germline V gene data show CDR1 as PRHDT and CDR2 as FYEKMQ (reference sequence). In DNA form, the CDR3 reads TGTGCCAGCAGCTTAGGGGCAGGGGGTTCAAGCACTGAAGCTTTCTTT. Translating it yields CASSLGAGGSSTEAFF.

The chain carries TRBV7-2 and TRBJ1-5, with unresolved D. Germline assignment: CDR1 SGHTA and CDR2 FQGNSA. The CDR3 length is 12 residues. With 1 base removed from V and 10 bases from J, the gap between germline ends came to 8 bases. As DNA, the CDR3 is TGTGCCAGCAGCTTAGGAAGGCAACCCCAGCATTTT. This sequence encodes CASSLGRQPQHF.